The rows below give T cell receptor beta chains drawn from one sample of a study of blood T cell repertoires in COVID-19. Profiled with immunoSEQ multiplex PCR; TCRdb holds only in-frame clones, not every one. The repertoire holds a few hundred thousand clones, with over 75% as singletons. Sequenced sample: PBMCs or T cells enriched from blood (not recorded which). All receptors come from a man younger than 45 who had recovered from COVID-19. Each CDR3 is given with its conserved first and last residue. The order of the fields is V gene, J gene, clone size, CDR3 protein. Rows may omit the clone size; those that give it use once, few, many or a size class.

>TRBV14|TRBJ2-7|NA
CASSRGTGGYYEQYF
>TRBV29-1|TRBJ2-1|NA
CSVDGAGVYNEQFF
>TRBV27|TRBJ2-1|NA
CASSSQTGEQFF
>TRBV21-1|TRBJ1-5|NA
CASSKGTTGNQPQHF
>TRBV10-3|TRBJ1-1|NA
CAISGPGQGITEAFF
>TRBV24-1|TRBJ1-5|NA
CASQEARGNQPQHF
>TRBV18|TRBJ1-1|NA
CASSPPGVGTEAFF
>TRBV3-1/TRBV3-2|TRBJ1-6|NA
CASSQDGPRGGEPLHF
>TRBV13|TRBJ1-2|NA
CASSLAGGNYGYTF
>TRBV6-5|TRBJ2-5|few
CASSYGLAGVGETQYF
>TRBV19|TRBJ2-1|once
CASSMPDRGSVEQFF
>TRBV7-9|TRBJ1-2|NA
CASTLPAEDGYTF
>TRBV10-3|TRBJ2-6|NA
CAISRTGPIGANVLTF
>TRBV7-2|TRBJ1-2|NA
CASSTPGGFYGYTF
>TRBV5-1|TRBJ2-1|NA
CASSLGAYEQFF
>TRBV5-1|TRBJ1-1|NA
CASSLETGNTEAFF
>TRBV9|TRBJ1-6|NA
CASSELGQEASPLHF
>TRBV19|TRBJ1-4|NA
CASSHRAGNEKLFF
>TRBV7-2|TRBJ2-7|NA
CASSERTSYEQYF
>TRBV7-9|TRBJ2-7|NA
CASSLVSGAPYEQYF
>TRBV5-4|TRBJ1-4|NA
CASSFYDATNEKLFF
>TRBV2|TRBJ2-7|NA
CASSEALSGGRYEQYF
>TRBV5-4|TRBJ1-1|NA
CASSMKRGSTEAFF
>TRBV10-3|TRBJ2-3|NA
CAIRPGIRGYTQYF
>TRBV10-3|TRBJ1-1|NA
CAIRDRQVPNTEAFF
>TRBV6-2/TRBV6-3|TRBJ2-3|once
CASSYLANTDTQYF
>TRBV2|TRBJ1-2|NA
CASRGGYGYTF
>TRBV7-2|TRBJ1-1|NA
CASSGPGQMNTEAFF
>TRBV5-4|TRBJ1-2|NA
CASSKPQENYGYTF
>TRBV7-8|TRBJ1-4|once
CASSRAQSNEKLFF
>TRBV6-5|TRBJ1-2|NA
CASSTTGFGYTF
>TRBV10-2|TRBJ1-1|NA
CASREGQSTEAFF
>TRBV29-1|TRBJ2-7|NA
CSVRGGPSYEQYF
>TRBV6-5|TRBJ1-4|NA
CASRWDSRRNEKLFF
>TRBV27|TRBJ2-3|NA
CASSLSDGRGGLTQYF
>TRBV6-5|TRBJ2-3|NA
CASSYMGSGGTQYF
>TRBV5-1|TRBJ2-7|NA
CASSFGGTGSYEQYF
>TRBV10-3|TRBJ1-1|NA
CAIRLSTGGTEAFF
>TRBV6-5|TRBJ1-4|NA
CASRWGGNEKLFF
>TRBV9|TRBJ1-2|NA
CASSPLGSQAALSF
>TRBV30|TRBJ2-5|NA
CAWSQGLSVETQYF
>TRBV12-5|TRBJ2-7|NA
CASGSGGSYEQYF
>TRBV9|TRBJ2-7|once
CASSPLAGEGYEQYF
>TRBV2|TRBJ2-5|NA
CASQYQETQYF
>TRBV19|TRBJ1-5|NA
CASSMGQNQPQHF
>TRBV19|TRBJ1-5|NA
CASLWGGQSNQPQHF
>TRBV11-3|TRBJ2-2|NA
CASSLGHTTGELFF
>TRBV15|TRBJ1-5|NA
CATSRDGGSAQPQHF
>TRBV9|TRBJ2-3|NA
CASSVESGLTTDTQYF
>TRBV3-1/TRBV3-2|TRBJ1-2|NA
CASSQDPVFYGYTF
>TRBV5-8|TRBJ1-3|NA
CASSYRAGNTIYF
>TRBV3-1/TRBV3-2|TRBJ1-2|once
CASSQRDTLYYGYTF
>TRBV11-2|TRBJ2-2|NA
CASSIFPGLAGVNTGELFF
>TRBV30|TRBJ1-2|once
CAWKGGGIDYGYTF
>TRBV27|TRBJ1-1|NA
CASSPRQGTGTEAFF